The rows below give T cell receptor beta chains drawn from one sample of a study of cytomegalovirus exposure and HLA in healthy donors. TCRdb's copy holds only in-frame clones and misses some; the assay was immunoSEQ multiplex PCR. The sample yields 90,000 to 120,000 clones, about 80% seen once. Specimen: PBMCs. The origin of the receptors is a man aged 25 to 40 in good health and CMV-seropositive. CDR3s include the opening cysteine and the closing phenylalanine or tryptophan. D genes are given only for firm matches. Some rows have no size entry. The others give once, few or many, or a class for an expanded clone.

d_gene,j_gene,abundance,v_gene,CDR3aa
.,TRBJ1-5,.,TRBV28,CASSFKGAYLIQPQHF
.,TRBJ1-2,.,TRBV6-5,CASSYGAAPNYGYTF
TRBD1,TRBJ2-7,.,TRBV9,CASSVGPRDSSSYEQYF
TRBD2,TRBJ2-3,.,TRBV7-6,CASSSEAGGWPDTQYF
.,TRBJ2-1,.,TRBV2,CASSEAGVRDEQFF
.,TRBJ2-2,.,TRBV30,CAWSLGRGPGELFF
.,TRBJ1-3,.,TRBV13,CASSLTDSTGNTIYF
.,.,.,TRBV13,CASSLVEVRGEQYF
.,TRBJ1-1,.,TRBV19,CASSSPSGHPNTEAFF
TRBD2,TRBJ2-5,.,TRBV4-1,CASSASLAGGLETQYF
.,TRBJ2-7,.,TRBV10-3,CAISEPQGEQYF
TRBD2,TRBJ2-1,.,TRBV7-2,CASSFLFGGINNEQFF
TRBD2,TRBJ2-7,.,TRBV6-1,CASRGGRKVSYEQYF
.,TRBJ2-2,.,TRBV21-1,CASSTFRAGQEKTGELFF
.,TRBJ2-3,once,TRBV2,CASSEGDFTDTQYF
.,TRBJ2-5,.,TRBV9,CASSVGIDQETQYF
.,TRBJ2-2,few,TRBV19,CASSIAWGGATGELFF
.,TRBJ1-1,few,TRBV4-1,CASSLGPLQKRRVDEAFF
TRBD1,TRBJ1-6,.,TRBV15,CATSRDPRQGARSPLHF
TRBD1,TRBJ1-5,.,TRBV7-9,CSSSLAGGLGNQPQHF
.,TRBJ1-6,.,TRBV7-9,CSSSSPGRLLHF
.,TRBJ2-7,.,TRBV7-9,CASSLGRRFYEQYF
.,TRBJ1-4,.,TRBV27,CASSFNRNNEKLFF
TRBD2,TRBJ2-1,once,TRBV4-2,CASSQEAVSGGQQFF
.,TRBJ1-2,.,TRBV7-9,CASSSTVRRDGYTF
TRBD1,TRBJ2-7,once,TRBV6-1,CASSQDRALSYEQYF
TRBD1,TRBJ2-5,.,TRBV7-9,CASSSRQGAGGETQYF
TRBD1,TRBJ1-4,.,TRBV6-6,CASSYSRDRAEKLFF
.,TRBJ2-5,.,TRBV7-8,CASSLVVGGRSGATQYF
TRBD2,TRBJ2-7,once,TRBV5-5,CASSLAGGSYEQYF
.,TRBJ1-2,.,TRBV19,CASRQEANYGYTF
TRBD2,.,.,TRBV29-1,CSARGGTTIHEQYF
.,TRBJ2-2,few,TRBV6-5,CASTAENTGELFF
TRBD1,TRBJ1-1,.,TRBV18,CASSPGTGDTEAFF
TRBD1,TRBJ1-2,.,TRBV11-2,CASSLVQGGTIGYTF
.,TRBJ2-7,.,TRBV5-1,CASSQIRQENYEQYF
TRBD2,TRBJ2-1,.,TRBV5-1,CASSLGRGGNEQFF
TRBD1,TRBJ2-7,.,TRBV6-5,CASRSGDRGISEQYF
TRBD2,TRBJ2-2,.,TRBV9,CASNHYGLAGGLSGELFF
TRBD1,TRBJ2-7,.,TRBV9,CASSVTGGSYEQYF
TRBD2,TRBJ2-7,.,TRBV7-9,CASSKTQAGSYEQYF
TRBD1,TRBJ2-1,few,TRBV7-9,CASSARTGSYNEQFF
.,TRBJ1-1,.,TRBV4-1,CASSQIGENTEAFF
.,TRBJ2-5,.,TRBV11-3,CASSFTGEKTQYF
.,TRBJ2-1,.,TRBV2,CASSDAGVGEQFF
TRBD1,TRBJ2-2,.,TRBV5-1,CASSWTGDTGELFF
.,TRBJ2-2,.,TRBV9,CASSVARNTGELFF
.,TRBJ2-2,.,TRBV5-1,CASSFGEGELFF
TRBD1,TRBJ2-2,.,TRBV7-3,CASSPGTGGTGELFF
.,TRBJ1-6,few,TRBV6-5,CASSYYARVGSPLHF